This T cell receptor (beta chain) was sequenced during a study of T-cell memory formation after mild COVID-19. General study results and limits: Pre-infection memory harbored some responding clones, suggesting cross-reactive memory joined.

5'RACE, which relied on constant-segment primers, yielded TCR alpha and TCR beta cDNA libraries carrying sample barcodes and UMIs. TCRdb reanalysed the 5' RACE reads using MiXCR and keeps one entry per CDR3 protein. The sample includes 470,000 or so distinct CDR3 sequences, about 20% seen only once; the top ten take roughly an eighth. This clonotype was seen ten or more times. Its specificity is unknown. Germline-derived CDR1 and CDR2 are MNHEY and SVGAGI. J lost 5 bases, V lost 5 bases, and 9 bases had no gene match. The CDR3 loop spans 16 amino acids. The sample consisted of PBMCs or a T cell subset sorted from them (not recorded which). This sequence was found in an adult woman who had mild COVID-19 (a few samples of this study predate the infection). Cell type and time point are not known. This chain links TRBV6-5 with TRBJ2-3; 11 nucleotides agree with TRBD2. The CDR3 nucleotides are TGTGCCAGCAGTCGAACTAGCGGGGGCCGACGAGATACGCAGTATTTT. It yields the protein CASSRTSGGRRDTQYF.